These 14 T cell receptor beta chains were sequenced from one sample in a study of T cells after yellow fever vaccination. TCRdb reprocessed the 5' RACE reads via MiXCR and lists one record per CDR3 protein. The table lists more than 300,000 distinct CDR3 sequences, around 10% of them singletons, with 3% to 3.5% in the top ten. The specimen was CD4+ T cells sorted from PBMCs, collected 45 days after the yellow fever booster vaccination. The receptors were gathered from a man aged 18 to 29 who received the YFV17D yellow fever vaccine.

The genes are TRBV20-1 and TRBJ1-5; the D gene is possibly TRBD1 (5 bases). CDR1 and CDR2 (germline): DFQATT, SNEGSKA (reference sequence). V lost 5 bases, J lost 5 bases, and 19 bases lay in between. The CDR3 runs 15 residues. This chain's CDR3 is CSAGGDSRYHQPQHF. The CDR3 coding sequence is TGCAGTGCTGGCGGGGACTCAAGATACCATCAGCCCCAGCATTTT.

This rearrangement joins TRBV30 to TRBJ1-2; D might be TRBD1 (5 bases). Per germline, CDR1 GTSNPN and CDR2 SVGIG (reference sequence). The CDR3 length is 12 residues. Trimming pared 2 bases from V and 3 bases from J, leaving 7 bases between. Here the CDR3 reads CAWSRGYYGYTF. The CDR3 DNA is TGTGCCTGGAGTAGGGGATACTATGGCTACACCTTC.

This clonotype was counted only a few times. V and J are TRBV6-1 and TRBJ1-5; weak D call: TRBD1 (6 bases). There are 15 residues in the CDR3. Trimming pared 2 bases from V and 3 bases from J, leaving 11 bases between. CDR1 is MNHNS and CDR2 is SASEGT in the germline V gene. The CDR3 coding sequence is TGTGCCAGCAGTGAAACCAGGGGCTACAATCAGCCCCAGCATTTT. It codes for CASSETRGYNQPQHF.

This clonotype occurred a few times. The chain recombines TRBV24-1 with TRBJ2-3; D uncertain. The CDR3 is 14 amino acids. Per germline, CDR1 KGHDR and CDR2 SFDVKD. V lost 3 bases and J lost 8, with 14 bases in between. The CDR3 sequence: CATSDPPMVGTQYF. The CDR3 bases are TGTGCCACCAGTGATCCCCCTATGGTGGGTACGCAGTATTTT.

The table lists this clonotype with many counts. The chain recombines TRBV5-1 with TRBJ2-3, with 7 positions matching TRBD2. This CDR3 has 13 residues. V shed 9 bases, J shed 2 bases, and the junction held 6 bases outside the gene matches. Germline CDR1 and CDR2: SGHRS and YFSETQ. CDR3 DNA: TGCGCCACCTCTAGCGGTTACACAGATACGCAGTATTTT. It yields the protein CATSSGYTDTQYF.

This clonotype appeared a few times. The CDR3 region is CASSQGQGADAEAFF. The CDR3 region has the DNA TGCGCCAGCAGCCAAGGACAGGGGGCAGACGCTGAAGCTTTCTTT. This chain links TRBV4-3 with TRBJ1-1; 10 bases match TRBD1. Germline CDR1 reads LGHNA; CDR2 reads YSLEER. J was trimmed by 6 bases and V by 1 base; bases with no gene match: 5. The CDR3 has 15 amino acids.

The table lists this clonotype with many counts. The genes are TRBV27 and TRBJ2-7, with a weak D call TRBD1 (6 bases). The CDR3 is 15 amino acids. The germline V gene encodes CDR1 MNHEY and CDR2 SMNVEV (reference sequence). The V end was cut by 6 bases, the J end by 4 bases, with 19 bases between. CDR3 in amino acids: CASRSPRQGIYEQYF. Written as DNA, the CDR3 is TGTGCCAGCAGGAGCCCGCGGCAGGGGATTTACGAGCAGTACTTC.

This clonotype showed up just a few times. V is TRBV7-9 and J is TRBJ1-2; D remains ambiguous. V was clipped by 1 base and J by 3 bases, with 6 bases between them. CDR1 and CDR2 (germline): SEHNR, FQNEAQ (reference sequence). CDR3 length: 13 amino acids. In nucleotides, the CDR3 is TGTGCCAGCAGCTTAGGGCAGTACTATGGCTACACCTTC. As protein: CASSLGQYYGYTF.

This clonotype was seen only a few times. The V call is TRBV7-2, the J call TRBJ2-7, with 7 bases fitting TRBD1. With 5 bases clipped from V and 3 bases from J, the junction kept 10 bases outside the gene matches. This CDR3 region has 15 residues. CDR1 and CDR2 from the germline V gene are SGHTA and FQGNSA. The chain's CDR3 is CASSQTGVSLYEQYF. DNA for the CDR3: TGTGCCAGCAGCCAAACAGGGGTCTCCCTCTACGAGCAGTACTTC.

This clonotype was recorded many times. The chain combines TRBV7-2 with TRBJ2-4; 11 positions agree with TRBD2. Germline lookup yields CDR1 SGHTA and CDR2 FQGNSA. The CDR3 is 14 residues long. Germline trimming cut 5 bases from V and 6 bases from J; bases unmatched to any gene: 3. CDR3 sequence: CASSLTSGVNIQYF. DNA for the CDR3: TGTGCCAGCAGCCTGACTAGCGGGGTAAACATTCAGTACTTC.

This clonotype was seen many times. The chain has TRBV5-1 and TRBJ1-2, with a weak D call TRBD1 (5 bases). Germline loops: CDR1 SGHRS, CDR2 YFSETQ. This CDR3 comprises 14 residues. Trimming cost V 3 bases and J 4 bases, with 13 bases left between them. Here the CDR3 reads CASSSEGSLYGYTF. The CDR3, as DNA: TGCGCCAGCAGCTCGGAGGGGTCCCTCTATGGCTACACCTTC.

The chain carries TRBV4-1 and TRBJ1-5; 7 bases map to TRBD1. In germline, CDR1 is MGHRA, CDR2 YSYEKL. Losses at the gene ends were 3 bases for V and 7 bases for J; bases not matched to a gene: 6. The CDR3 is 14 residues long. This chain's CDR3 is CASSHRQGGQPQHF. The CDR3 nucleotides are TGCGCCAGCAGCCATCGACAGGGTGGGCAGCCCCAGCATTTT.

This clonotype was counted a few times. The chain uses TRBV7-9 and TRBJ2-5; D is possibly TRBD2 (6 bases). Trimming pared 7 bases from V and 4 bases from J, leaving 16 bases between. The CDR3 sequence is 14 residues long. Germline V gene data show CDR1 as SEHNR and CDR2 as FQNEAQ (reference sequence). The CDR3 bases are TGTGCCAGCACCTCGGACCCGGAGGGAGAGACCCAGTACTTC. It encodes CASTSDPEGETQYF.

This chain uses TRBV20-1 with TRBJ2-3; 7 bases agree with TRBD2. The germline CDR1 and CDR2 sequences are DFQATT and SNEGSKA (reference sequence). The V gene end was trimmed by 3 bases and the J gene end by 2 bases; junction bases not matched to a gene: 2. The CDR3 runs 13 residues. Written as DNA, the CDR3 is TGCAGTGCTAGGGGGGGGATCACAGATACGCAGTATTTT. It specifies CSARGGITDTQYF.